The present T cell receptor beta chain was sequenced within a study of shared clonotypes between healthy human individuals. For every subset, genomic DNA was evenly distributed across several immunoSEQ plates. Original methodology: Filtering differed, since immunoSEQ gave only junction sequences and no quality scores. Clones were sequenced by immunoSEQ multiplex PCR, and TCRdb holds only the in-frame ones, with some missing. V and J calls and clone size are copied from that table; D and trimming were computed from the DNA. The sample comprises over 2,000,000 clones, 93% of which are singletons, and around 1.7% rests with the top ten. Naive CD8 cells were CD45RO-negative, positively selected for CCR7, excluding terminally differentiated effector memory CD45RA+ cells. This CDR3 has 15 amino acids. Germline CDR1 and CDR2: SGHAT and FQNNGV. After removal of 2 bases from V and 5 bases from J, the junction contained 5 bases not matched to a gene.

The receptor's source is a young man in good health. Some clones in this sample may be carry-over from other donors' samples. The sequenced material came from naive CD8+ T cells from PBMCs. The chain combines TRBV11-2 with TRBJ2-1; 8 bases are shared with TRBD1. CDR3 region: CASSLQGAVHNEQFF. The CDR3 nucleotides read TGTGCCAGCAGCTTACAGGGGGCGGTACACAATGAGCAGTTCTTC.